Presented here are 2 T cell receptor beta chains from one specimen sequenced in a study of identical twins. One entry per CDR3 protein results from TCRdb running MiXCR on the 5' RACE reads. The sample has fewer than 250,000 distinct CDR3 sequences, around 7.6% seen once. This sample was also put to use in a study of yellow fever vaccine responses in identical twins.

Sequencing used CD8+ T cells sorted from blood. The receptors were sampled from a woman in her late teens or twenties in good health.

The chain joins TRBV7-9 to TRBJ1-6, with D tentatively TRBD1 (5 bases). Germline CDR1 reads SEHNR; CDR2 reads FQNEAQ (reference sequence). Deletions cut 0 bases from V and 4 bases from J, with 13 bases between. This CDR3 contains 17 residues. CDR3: CASSLAGDGEYNSPLHF. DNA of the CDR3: TGTGCCAGCAGCTTAGCGGGGGACGGGGAGTATAATTCACCCCTCCACTTT.

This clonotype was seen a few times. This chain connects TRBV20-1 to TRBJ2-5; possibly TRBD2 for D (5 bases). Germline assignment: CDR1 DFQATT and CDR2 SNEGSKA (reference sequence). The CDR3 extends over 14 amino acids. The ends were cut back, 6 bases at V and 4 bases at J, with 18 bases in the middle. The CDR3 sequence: CSAEGLRGGETQYF. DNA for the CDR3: TGCAGTGCAGAGGGCCTTCGCGGAGGAGAGACCCAGTACTTC.